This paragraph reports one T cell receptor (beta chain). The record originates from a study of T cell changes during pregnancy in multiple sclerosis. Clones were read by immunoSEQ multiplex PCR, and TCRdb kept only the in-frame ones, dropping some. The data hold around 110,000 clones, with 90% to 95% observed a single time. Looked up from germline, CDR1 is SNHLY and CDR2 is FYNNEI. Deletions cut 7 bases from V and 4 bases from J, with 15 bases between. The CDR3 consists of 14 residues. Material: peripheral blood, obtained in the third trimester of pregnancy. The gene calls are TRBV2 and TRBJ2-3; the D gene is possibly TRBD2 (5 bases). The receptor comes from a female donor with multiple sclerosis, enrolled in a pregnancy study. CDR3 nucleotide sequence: TGTGCCAGCACGATCCATACTAGTTCAGATACGCAGTATTTT. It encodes CASTIHTSSDTQYF.